The clone carrying this T cell receptor (beta chain) has a handful of counts. What it binds is not known. This sample was included in a study of T cell repertoires in cytomegalovirus infection. The CDR3 sequence is 15 residues long. V shed 2 bases, J shed 7 bases, and the junction held 8 bases outside the gene matches. Per the germline V gene, CDR1 is SGHDT and CDR2 is YYEEEE. TCRdb recomputed calls from the reads with MiXCR, one row per CDR3 protein. The top ten clones hold about 72% of a sample with about 89,000 distinct CDR3 sequences, about 31% of them seen once. This clonotype was obtained from a human donor in good health (CMV status not recorded). Some clones in this sample may be carry-over from other donors' samples. The chain combines TRBV5-6 with TRBJ1-2; TRBD1 matches 10 bases. The material was CD8+ T cells from cultured PBMCs, obtained from culture after CMV antigen stimulation. The CDR3 loop reads CASSLTTGGATGYTF. The CDR3 nucleotides read TGTGCCAGCAGCTTAACGACAGGGGGCGCAACTGGCTACACCTTC. The whole variable domain, remainder taken from reference TRBV5-6 and TRBJ1-2, is DAGVTQSPTHLIKTRGQQVTLRCSPKSGHDTVSWYQQALGQGPQFIFQYYEEEERQRGNFPDRFSGHQFPNYSSELNVNALLLGDSALYLCASSLTTGGATGYTFGSGTRLTVV.